Sequencing of this T cell receptor beta chain was carried out in a study of CD8 T cells in ankylosing spondylitis. Whole-study results and caveats: Significantly higher representation of disease-linked clones was reported for matched ankylosing spondylitis synovial fluid.

After removal of 6 bases from V and 7 bases from J, the junction contained 9 bases not matched to a gene. Germline CDR1 reads SQVTM; CDR2 reads ANQGSEA. The CDR3 totals 13 residues. TCRdb analysed the 5' RACE reads with MiXCR anew, one entry per CDR3 protein. The sample yields 250,000 to 350,000 distinct CDR3 sequences, 15% to 20% seen once. About this clonotype itself: What it binds is unknown.

The TCR originated in a male donor with ankylosing spondylitis or in good health (not recorded which). Sequenced: blood, either unsorted or a sorted T cell fraction (not recorded which). This chain links TRBV29-1 with TRBJ1-2; 9 bases agree with TRBD1. The CDR3 sequence: CSVAGTGSFGYTF. For the CDR3, the DNA is TGCAGCGTCGCCGGGACAGGGTCGTTTGGCTACACCTTC.